Listed below are T cell receptor beta chains from one sample, sequenced in a study of Ad26.COV2.S vaccination and SARS-CoV-2 variants. Libraries were prepared by immunoSEQ multiplex PCR; TCRdb keeps only in-frame clonotypes and omits some of them. The table has 350,000 to 450,000 clones, roughly 94% seen once; the top ten hold roughly 3.9%. Specimen: peripheral blood, collected after recovery from COVID-19. The receptors stem from a human donor who had recovered from COVID-19. Both conserved end residues are part of each CDR3. D genes are given only for firm matches. Size tells how often a clone was seen (once, few, many) or the class of an expanded clone, and some rows leave it out.

D	size	V	J	DNA	CDR3
-	few	TRBV6-2/TRBV6-3	TRBJ1-1	TGTGCCAGCAGCCCGGACATGAACACTGAAGCTTTCTTT	CASSPDMNTEAFF
TRBD1	-	TRBV11-2	TRBJ1-2	TGTGCCAGCAGCTTGTCTCCGGGACAGGGATATGGCTACACCTTC	CASSLSPGQGYGYTF
-	-	TRBV7-2	TRBJ1-2	TGTGCCAGCAGCTTTGGACGGCTTAACTATGGCTACACCTTC	CASSFGRLNYGYTF
TRBD2	-	TRBV5-8	TRBJ2-7	TGTGCCAGCAGCTTAGGGCGGGGGGCCTCCTACGAGCAGTACTTC	CASSLGRGASYEQYF
-	-	TRBV4-2	TRBJ1-4	TGTGCCAGCAGTGAAGGCACAGCTGAAAAACTGTTTTTT	CASSEGTAEKLFF
-	-	TRBV27	TRBJ2-3	TGTGCCAGCAGTTTCCAGATCCCGCTCACAGATACGCAGTATTTT	CASSFQIPLTDTQYF
-	-	TRBV6-2/TRBV6-3	TRBJ1-1	TGTGCCAGCAGCCCAAGACTAACAGGGCCGGGCACTGAAGCTTTCTTT	CASSPRLTGPGTEAFF
-	-	TRBV5-6	TRBJ2-1	TGTGCCAGCAGCTTGGCTACCAAGCAGTTCTTC	CASSLATKQFF
-	-	TRBV2	TRBJ1-1	TGTGCCAGCAGTGAAGACAGAGGGAACACTGAAGCTTTCTTT	CASSEDRGNTEAFF
-	-	TRBV7-2	TRBJ1-3	TGTGCCAGCAGCCCACACGGGGGCGCGGAAAACACCATATATTTT	CASSPHGGAENTIYF
TRBD2	-	TRBV19	TRBJ2-3	TGTGCCAGTAGTATAGGCGGGGGGCGCACAGATACGCAGTATTTT	CASSIGGGRTDTQYF
TRBD2	-	TRBV2	TRBJ2-4	TGTGCCAGCAGTAGCGGGGGGAACATTCAGTACTTC	CASSSGGNIQYF
-	-	TRBV11-2	TRBJ2-7	TGTGCCAGCAGCAACTACGAGCAGTACTTC	CASSNYEQYF
-	-	TRBV27	TRBJ1-2	TGTGCCAGCAGTTTATCTTACCCAAGCTACTATGGCTACACCTTC	CASSLSYPSYYGYTF
TRBD1	-	TRBV7-9	TRBJ2-7	TGTGCCAGCAGCTTAGCGGGGACAGGGTCATCCTACGAGCAGTACTTC	CASSLAGTGSSYEQYF
-	few	TRBV10-3	TRBJ1-2	TGTGCCATCACAGGGACGTTTAACTATGGCTACACCTTC	CAITGTFNYGYTF
TRBD2	-	TRBV5-6	TRBJ2-7	TGTGCCAGCACCCCCCGTCCGCGGGGGGTCTACGAGCAGTACTTC	CASTPRPRGVYEQYF
-	-	TRBV6-5	TRBJ1-1	TGTGCCAGCAGCCGGACTCCCATGAACACTGAAGCTTTCTTT	CASSRTPMNTEAFF
TRBD1	-	TRBV6-6	TRBJ1-1	TGTGCCAGCAGTACCCAGGGGGGCACGAACACTGAAGCTTTCTTT	CASSTQGGTNTEAFF
-	-	TRBV6-5	TRBJ2-3	TGTGCCAGCAGTTACTCGGGGTCAGATACGCAGTATTTT	CASSYSGSDTQYF
TRBD1	-	TRBV2	TRBJ1-2	TGTGCCAGCAGACCAGGACAGGGGGCGCGCGGCTACACCTTC	CASRPGQGARGYTF
TRBD1	-	TRBV7-2	TRBJ1-2	TGTGCCAGCAGGCCCGGAGGGGGCCCTCTTGGCTACACCTTC	CASRPGGGPLGYTF
TRBD1	-	TRBV2	TRBJ1-3	TGTGCCAGCGTTCCGTTGGGTAGAGGGGGCCGTGGAAACACCATATATTTT	CASVPLGRGGRGNTIYF
TRBD1	-	TRBV3-1/TRBV3-2	TRBJ2-2	TGTGCCAGCAGCCAAGCTTGGCCTGGGACAGCGAACACCGGGGAGCTGTTTTTT	CASSQAWPGTANTGELFF